The 9 T cell receptor beta chains reported below all come from one sample, sequenced in a study of blood T cell repertoires in COVID-19. Assay used: immunoSEQ multiplex PCR; TCRdb lists only in-frame clones, some missing. The table includes hundreds of thousands of clones, around 90% detected once. The sequencing sample was made of PBMCs or T cells enriched from blood (not recorded which). The receptors derive from a young woman who had recovered from COVID-19.

V gene TRBV27 combines with J gene TRBJ2-2, with 11 bases fitting TRBD1. Germline CDR1 is MNHEY and CDR2 is SMNVEV (reference sequence). After removal of 8 bases from V and 5 bases from J, the junction contained 4 bases not matched to a gene. This CDR3 comprises 14 residues. The CDR3, as DNA: TGTGCCAGCCGAAGGGACAGGGGGACCGGGGAGCTGTTTTTT. It codes for CASRRDRGTGELFF.

This clone came up once. The rearrangement links TRBV19 to TRBJ1-6; no firm D call. Germline V gives CDR1 LNHDA, CDR2 SQIVND (reference sequence). V lost 4 bases and J 0 bases, leaving 16 bases between the germline ends. The CDR3 is 18 residues long. The CDR3 loop reads CASSKASGRSSYNSPLHF. The CDR3 DNA reads TGTGCCAGTAGTAAGGCCTCTGGTAGGAGCTCCTATAATTCACCCCTCCACTTT.

This rearrangement joins TRBV7-2 to TRBJ1-2; TRBD1 agrees at 7 bases. With V trimmed by 6 bases and J by 6 bases, 10 bases remained unmatched. The CDR3 is made up of 14 amino acids. Germline values: CDR1 SGHTA, CDR2 FQGNSA. Here the CDR3 DNA reads TGTGCCAGCAGACGACGACAGGGTGTTAATGGCTACACCTTC. Translation: CASRRRQGVNGYTF.

V and J are TRBV11-2 and TRBJ1-3, with D unclear. From germline, CDR1 is SGHAT and CDR2 FQNNGV. The CDR3 totals 16 residues. The V and J ends lost 4 bases and 0 bases respectively, with 13 bases between them. The CDR3, as DNA: TGTGCCAGCAGCTACCCACGGGGAACCTCTGGAAACACCATATATTTT. Its protein is CASSYPRGTSGNTIYF.

V and J are TRBV27 and TRBJ2-7; 8 nucleotides match TRBD2. The CDR3 is 15 amino acids. Germline V CDR1 and CDR2: MNHEY, SMNVEV (reference sequence). V lost 6 bases and J lost 0; bases outside the gene matches: 7. The CDR3 nucleotides are TGTGCCAGCAGCCCGGGACTAGATCGCTCCTACGAGCAGTACTTC. The encoded protein is CASSPGLDRSYEQYF.

The CDR3 nucleotides read TGTGCCAGCAGCGGGGGAGCGGGTACGCAGTATTTT. This gives the protein CASSGGAGTQYF. The rearrangement uses TRBV6-2 or TRBV6-3 and TRBJ2-3; possibly TRBD2 for D (6 bases). V was pared by 6 bases and J by 8 bases, with 12 bases between. The CDR3 has 12 residues. CDR1 MNHEY and CDR2 SVGEGT come from the germline V gene.

The V gene is TRBV5-1, the J gene TRBJ2-3; 7 bases are shared with TRBD1. CDR3 length: 15 amino acids. The J segment lost 2 bases and the V segment lost 1 base, leaving 4 bases of the junction unmatched. Per germline, CDR1 SGHRS and CDR2 YFSETQ. Here the CDR3 DNA reads TGCGCCAGCAGCTTGCCCGACAGGGCCACAGATACGCAGTATTTT. Protein product: CASSLPDRATDTQYF.

This rearrangement joins TRBV30 to TRBJ2-2; 7 nucleotides line up with TRBD2. The germline gives CDR1 GTSNPN, CDR2 SVGIG (reference sequence). This CDR3 is built from 14 residues. J was trimmed by 1 base and V by 3 bases; bases with no gene match: 2. This CDR3 reads CAWRVAGNTGELFF. Written as DNA, the CDR3 is TGTGCCTGGAGGGTAGCGGGGAACACCGGGGAGCTGTTTTTT.

This chain joins TRBV10-1 and TRBJ2-3, with D hard to call. CDR1 is WNHNN, CDR2 SYGVQD, per germline (reference sequence). Trimming took 10 bases from V and 4 from J, leaving 9 bases between them. This CDR3 region has 11 residues. The CDR3 DNA reads as TGCGCCACATCATCGGCAGATACGCAGTATTTT. Translating gives CATSSADTQYF.